A single sample is the source of the 9 T cell receptor beta chains below, sequenced in a study of blood T cell repertoires in COVID-19. Repertoires were generated with immunoSEQ multiplex PCR, while TCRdb's copy carries only in-frame clones and drops some. The sample consists of more than 150,000 clones, 81% of them appearing once. Material: peripheral blood. Every receptor here comes from an elderly woman with COVID-19, enrolled during active disease.

There are many counts of this clone. The CDR3 DNA sequence: TGCAGTGCTCGGCAGGGGTCTGGCTACACCTTC. It translates to CSARQGSGYTF. V gene TRBV20-1 combines with J gene TRBJ1-2, with D possibly matching TRBD1 (6 bases). Germline V gives CDR1 DFQATT, CDR2 SNEGSKA (reference sequence). The CDR3 loop spans 11 amino acids. The germline V and J ends were trimmed by 5 bases and 7 bases, with 11 bases remaining between them.

The chain links TRBV7-2 to TRBJ1-1, with D possibly matching TRBD1 (6 bases). Germline V gene lookup returns CDR1 SGHTA and CDR2 FQGNSA. This CDR3 region has 13 residues. V lost 5 bases and J lost 10, with 17 bases in between. The CDR3 here is CASSGRQDALAFF. The CDR3 DNA sequence: TGTGCCAGCAGCGGCAGACAGGATGCGCTAGCTTTCTTT.

This clone came up a few times. The chain uses TRBV9 and TRBJ2-5; 11 bases map to TRBD2. The germline gives CDR1 SGDLS, CDR2 YYNGEE. The CDR3 is 18 residues long. Trimming cost V 3 bases and J 0 bases; bases outside gene matches: 10. The CDR3: CASSAGPLAGGNQETQYF. CDR3 nucleotide sequence: TGTGCCAGCAGCGCCGGACCTCTAGCGGGGGGCAACCAAGAGACCCAGTACTTC.

The chain couples TRBV5-6 to TRBJ1-1; D is ambiguous. Looked up from germline, CDR1 is SGHDT and CDR2 is YYEEEE. The CDR3 totals 13 residues. The V and J ends lost 2 bases and 4 bases respectively, with 9 bases between them. The CDR3 sequence: CASSLRTATEAFF. In nucleotides, the CDR3 is TGTGCCAGCAGCTTAAGAACAGCCACTGAAGCTTTCTTT. Filled out from reference TRBV5-6 and TRBJ1-1, the complete variable domain reads DAGVTQSPTHLIKTRGQQVTLRCSPKSGHDTVSWYQQALGQGPQFIFQYYEEEERQRGNFPDRFSGHQFPNYSSELNVNALLLGDSALYLCASSLRTATEAFFGQGTRLTVV.

The chain has TRBV6-5 and TRBJ2-2; D perhaps matches TRBD1 (5 bases). The CDR3 is 15 residues long. V lost 7 bases to trimming and J lost 2 bases, with 14 bases between them. Germline V gene sequence: CDR1 MNHEY, CDR2 SVGAGI. The DNA of the CDR3 is TGTGCCAGCAATTGGGGCCCTCCTAACACCGGGGAGCTGTTTTTT. Amino acids: CASNWGPPNTGELFF.

The chain uses TRBV4-1 and TRBJ2-3, with D possibly matching TRBD1 (8 bases). The germline V and J ends were trimmed by 2 bases and 4 bases, with 13 bases remaining between them. The CDR3 consists of 15 residues. Germline values: CDR1 MGHRA, CDR2 YSYEKL. The CDR3 loop reads CASSQPTGGADTQYF. The CDR3 DNA reads TGCGCCAGCAGCCAACCCACAGGGGGGGCAGATACGCAGTATTTT.

The chain carries TRBV19 and TRBJ1-1, with TRBD1 matching over 7 bases. The junction had 4 bases not matched to a gene; V was cut back by 3 bases and J by 0 bases. The germline gives CDR1 LNHDA, CDR2 SQIVND (reference sequence). The CDR3 runs 15 residues. CDR3 nucleotide sequence: TGTGCCAGTAGTATGGACAGGACCATGAACACTGAAGCTTTCTTT. Translation: CASSMDRTMNTEAFF.

The rearrangement joins TRBV19 to TRBJ1-1; 8 nucleotides align to TRBD1. Germline lookup yields CDR1 LNHDA and CDR2 SQIVND (reference sequence). This CDR3 spans 16 amino acids. Trimming cost V 1 base and J 4 bases; bases outside gene matches: 8. CDR3 sequence: CASSIGVRGLSTEAFF. The CDR3 DNA reads as TGTGCCAGTAGTATAGGGGTCAGGGGGCTGAGCACTGAAGCTTTCTTT. Looking up the rest from reference TRBV19 and TRBJ1-1 gives the full variable domain: DGGITQSPKYLFRKEGQNVTLSCEQNLNHDAMYWYRQDPGQGLRLIYYSQIVNDFQKGDIAEGYSVSREKKESFPLTVTSAQKNPTAFYLCASSIGVRGLSTEAFFGQGTRLTVV.

This rearrangement joins TRBV27 to TRBJ2-7, with 8 bases that match TRBD1. V lost 6 bases, J lost 3 bases, and 7 bases stayed unmatched. The CDR3 loop spans 14 amino acids. CDR1 and CDR2 (germline): MNHEY, SMNVEV (reference sequence). The CDR3 bases are TGTGCCAGCAGGGCCAATGGACAGGGCTACGAGCAGTACTTC. Protein: CASRANGQGYEQYF.